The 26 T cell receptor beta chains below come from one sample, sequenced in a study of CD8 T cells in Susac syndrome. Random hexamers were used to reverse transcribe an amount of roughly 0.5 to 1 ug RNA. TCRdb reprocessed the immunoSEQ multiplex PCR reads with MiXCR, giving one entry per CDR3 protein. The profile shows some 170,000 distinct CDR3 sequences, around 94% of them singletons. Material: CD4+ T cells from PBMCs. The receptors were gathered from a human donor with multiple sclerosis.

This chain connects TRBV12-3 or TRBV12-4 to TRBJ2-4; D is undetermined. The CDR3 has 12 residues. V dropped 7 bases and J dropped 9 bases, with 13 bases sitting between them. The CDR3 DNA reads TGTGCCAGCAAATCCGGGCCCAGCATTCAGTACTTC. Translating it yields CASKSGPSIQYF.

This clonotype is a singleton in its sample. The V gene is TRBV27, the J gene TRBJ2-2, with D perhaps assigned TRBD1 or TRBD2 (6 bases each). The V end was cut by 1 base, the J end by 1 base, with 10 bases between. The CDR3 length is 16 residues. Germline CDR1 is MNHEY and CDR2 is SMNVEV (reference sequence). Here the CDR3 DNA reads TGTGCCAGCAGTTTATTTGGGGGGCTGAACACCGGGGAGCTGTTTTTT. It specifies CASSLFGGLNTGELFF.

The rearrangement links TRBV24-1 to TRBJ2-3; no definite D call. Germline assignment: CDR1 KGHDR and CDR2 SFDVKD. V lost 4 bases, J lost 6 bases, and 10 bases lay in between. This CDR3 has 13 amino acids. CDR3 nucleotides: TGTGCCACCAGTGACCCATCTTCGGATACGCAGTATTTT. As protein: CATSDPSSDTQYF.

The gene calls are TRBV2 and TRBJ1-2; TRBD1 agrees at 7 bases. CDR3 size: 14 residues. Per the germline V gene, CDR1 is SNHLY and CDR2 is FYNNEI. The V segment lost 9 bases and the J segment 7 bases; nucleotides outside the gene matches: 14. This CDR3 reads CARDSRQGAGGYTF. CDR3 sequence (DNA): TGTGCCAGAGACAGTAGACAGGGTGCCGGTGGCTACACCTTC.

In nucleotides, the CDR3 is TGTGCCAGTGGGACCCCCGAACCGTACGAAGCTTTCTTT. It encodes CASGTPEPYEAFF. This chain links TRBV6-6 with TRBJ1-1; a possible D gene is TRBD1 (5 bases). V was shortened by 9 bases and J by 8 bases, with 19 bases between the two germline ends. This CDR3 contains 13 residues. CDR1 MNHNY and CDR2 SVGAGI come from the germline V gene (reference sequence).

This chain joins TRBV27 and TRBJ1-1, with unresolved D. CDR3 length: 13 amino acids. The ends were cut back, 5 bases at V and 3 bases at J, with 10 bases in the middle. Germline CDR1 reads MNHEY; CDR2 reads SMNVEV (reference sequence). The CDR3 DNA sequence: TGTGCCAGCAGTCCCCACGGGGACACTGAAGCTTTCTTT. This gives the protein CASSPHGDTEAFF.

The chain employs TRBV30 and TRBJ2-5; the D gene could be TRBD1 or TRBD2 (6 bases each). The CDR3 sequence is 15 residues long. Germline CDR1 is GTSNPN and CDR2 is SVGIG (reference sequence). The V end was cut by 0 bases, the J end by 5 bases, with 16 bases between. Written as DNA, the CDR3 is TGTGCCTGGAGTGTATGGGGGCAACGGGGGGAGACCCAGTACTTC. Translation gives CAWSVWGQRGETQYF.

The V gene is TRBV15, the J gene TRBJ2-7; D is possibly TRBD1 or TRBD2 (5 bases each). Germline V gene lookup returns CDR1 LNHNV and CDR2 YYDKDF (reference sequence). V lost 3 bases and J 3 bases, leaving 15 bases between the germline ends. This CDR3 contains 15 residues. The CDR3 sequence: CATSRDPGRSYEQYF. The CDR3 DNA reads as TGTGCCACCAGCAGGGATCCGGGACGGAGCTACGAGCAGTACTTC.

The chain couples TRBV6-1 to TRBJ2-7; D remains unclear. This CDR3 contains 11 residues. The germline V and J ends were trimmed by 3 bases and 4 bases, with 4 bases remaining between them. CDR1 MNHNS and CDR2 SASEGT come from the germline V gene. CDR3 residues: CASSEGYEQYF. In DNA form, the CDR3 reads TGTGCCAGCAGTGAGGGGTACGAGCAGTACTTC.

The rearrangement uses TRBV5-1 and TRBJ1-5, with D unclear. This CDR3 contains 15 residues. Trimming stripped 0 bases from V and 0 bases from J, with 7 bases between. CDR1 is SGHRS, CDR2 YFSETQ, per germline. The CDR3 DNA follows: TGCGCCAGCAGCTTGGCCGGGGTTAGCAATCAGCCCCAGCATTTT. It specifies CASSLAGVSNQPQHF.

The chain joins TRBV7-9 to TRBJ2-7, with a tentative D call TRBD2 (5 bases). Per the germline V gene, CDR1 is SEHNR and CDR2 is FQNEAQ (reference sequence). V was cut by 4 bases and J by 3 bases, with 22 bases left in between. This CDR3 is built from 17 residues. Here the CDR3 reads CASSSGVWSPRHYEQYF. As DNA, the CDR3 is TGTGCCAGCAGCTCCGGGGTTTGGAGCCCTAGGCACTACGAGCAGTACTTC.

The CDR3 coding sequence is TGCAGTGCTAGAGATCCCCTAGCGGGAGTAACCGGGGAGCTGTTTTTT. Encoded protein: CSARDPLAGVTGELFF. The chain combines TRBV20-1 with TRBJ2-2, with 10 bases identical to TRBD2. Losses at the gene ends were 0 bases for V and 5 bases for J; bases not matched to a gene: 6. The CDR3 spans 16 residues. Germline lookup yields CDR1 DFQATT and CDR2 SNEGSKA (reference sequence).

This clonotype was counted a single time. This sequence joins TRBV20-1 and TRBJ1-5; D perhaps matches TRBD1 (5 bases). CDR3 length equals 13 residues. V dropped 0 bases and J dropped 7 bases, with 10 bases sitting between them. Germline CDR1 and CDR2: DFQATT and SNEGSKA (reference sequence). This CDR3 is CSARDLEGQPQHF. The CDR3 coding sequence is TGCAGTGCTAGAGATCTGGAGGGGCAGCCCCAGCATTTT.

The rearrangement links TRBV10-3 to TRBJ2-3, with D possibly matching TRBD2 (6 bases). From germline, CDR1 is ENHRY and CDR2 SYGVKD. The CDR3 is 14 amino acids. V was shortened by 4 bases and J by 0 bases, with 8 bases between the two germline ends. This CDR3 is CAISARESTDTQYF. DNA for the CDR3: TGTGCCATCAGTGCCCGGGAGAGCACAGATACGCAGTATTTT.

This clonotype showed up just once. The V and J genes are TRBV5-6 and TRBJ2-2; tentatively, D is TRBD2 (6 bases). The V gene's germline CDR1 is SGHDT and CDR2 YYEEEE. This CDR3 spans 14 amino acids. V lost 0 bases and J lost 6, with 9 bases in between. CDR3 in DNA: TGTGCCAGCAGCTTGGGATCGGGAGCCGGGGAGCTGTTTTTT. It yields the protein CASSLGSGAGELFF.

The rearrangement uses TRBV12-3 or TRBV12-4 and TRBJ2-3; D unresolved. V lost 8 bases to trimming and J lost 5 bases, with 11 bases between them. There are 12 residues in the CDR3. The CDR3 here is CASGPSRDTQYF. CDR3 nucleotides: TGTGCCAGCGGGCCGAGTCGAGATACGCAGTATTTT.

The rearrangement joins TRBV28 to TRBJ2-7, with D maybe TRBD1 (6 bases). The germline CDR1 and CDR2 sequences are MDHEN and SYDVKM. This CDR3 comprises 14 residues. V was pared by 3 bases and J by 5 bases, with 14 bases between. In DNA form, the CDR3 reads TGTGCCAGCAGTTTCCAGGGGCCAGTCGACGAGCAGTACTTC. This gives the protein CASSFQGPVDEQYF. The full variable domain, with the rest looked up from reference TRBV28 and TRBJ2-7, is DVKVTQSSRYLVKRTGEKVFLECVQDMDHENMFWYRQDPGLGLRLIYFSYDVKMKEKGDIPEGYSVSREKKERFSLILESASTNQTSMYLCASSFQGPVDEQYFGPGTRLTVT.

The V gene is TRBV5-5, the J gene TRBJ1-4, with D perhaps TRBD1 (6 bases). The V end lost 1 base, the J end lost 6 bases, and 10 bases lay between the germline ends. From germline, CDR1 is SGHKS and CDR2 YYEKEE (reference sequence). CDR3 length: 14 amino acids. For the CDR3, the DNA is TGTGCCAGCAGCTTGAGGGGGACGGATGAAAAACTGTTTTTT. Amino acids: CASSLRGTDEKLFF.

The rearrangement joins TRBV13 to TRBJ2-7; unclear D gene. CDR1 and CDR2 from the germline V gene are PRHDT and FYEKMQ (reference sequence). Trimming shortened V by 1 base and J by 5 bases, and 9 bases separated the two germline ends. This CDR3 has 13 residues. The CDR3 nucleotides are TGTGCCAGCAGCTTAGTGGCTACCCACGAGCAGTACTTC. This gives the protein CASSLVATHEQYF.

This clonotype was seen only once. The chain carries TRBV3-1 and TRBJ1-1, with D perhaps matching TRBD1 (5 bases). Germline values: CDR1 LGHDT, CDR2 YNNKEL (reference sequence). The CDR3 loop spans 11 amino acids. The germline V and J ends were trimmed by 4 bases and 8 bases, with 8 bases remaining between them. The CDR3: CASSRRTEAFF. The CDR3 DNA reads TGTGCCAGCAGCCGACGGACAGAAGCTTTCTTT.

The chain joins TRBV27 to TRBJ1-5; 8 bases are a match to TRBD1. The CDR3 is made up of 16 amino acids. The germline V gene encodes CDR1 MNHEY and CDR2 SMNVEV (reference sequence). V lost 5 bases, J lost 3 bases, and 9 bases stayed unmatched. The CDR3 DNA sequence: TGTGCCAGCAGTCAGCGACAGGGGTGGAACAATCAGCCCCAGCATTTT. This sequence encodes CASSQRQGWNNQPQHF.

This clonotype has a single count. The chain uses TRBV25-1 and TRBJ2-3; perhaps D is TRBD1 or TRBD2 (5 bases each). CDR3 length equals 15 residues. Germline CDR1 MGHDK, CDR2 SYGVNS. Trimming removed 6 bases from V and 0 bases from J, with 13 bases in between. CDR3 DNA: TGTGCCAGCAGCCGGGACCTAACTAGCACAGATACGCAGTATTTT. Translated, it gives CASSRDLTSTDTQYF.

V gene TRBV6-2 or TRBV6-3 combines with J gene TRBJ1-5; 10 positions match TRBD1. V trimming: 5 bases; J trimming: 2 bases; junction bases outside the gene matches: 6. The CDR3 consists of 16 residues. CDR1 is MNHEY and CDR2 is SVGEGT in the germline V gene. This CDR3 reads CASSPDRGPGNQPQHF. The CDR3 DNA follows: TGTGCCAGCAGTCCAGACAGGGGGCCTGGCAATCAGCCCCAGCATTTT.

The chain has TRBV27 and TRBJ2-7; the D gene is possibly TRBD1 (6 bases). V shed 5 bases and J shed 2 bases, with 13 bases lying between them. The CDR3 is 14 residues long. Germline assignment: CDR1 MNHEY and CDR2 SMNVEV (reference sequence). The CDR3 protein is CASSPSRDTYEQYF. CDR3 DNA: TGTGCCAGCAGTCCATCAAGGGACACCTACGAGCAGTACTTC.

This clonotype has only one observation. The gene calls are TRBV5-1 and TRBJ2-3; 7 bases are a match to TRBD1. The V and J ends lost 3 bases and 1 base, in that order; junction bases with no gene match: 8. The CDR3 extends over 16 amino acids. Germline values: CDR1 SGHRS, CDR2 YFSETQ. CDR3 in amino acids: CASSSTTGLGTDTQYF. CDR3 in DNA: TGCGCCAGCAGCTCCACGACAGGGTTGGGCACAGATACGCAGTATTTT.

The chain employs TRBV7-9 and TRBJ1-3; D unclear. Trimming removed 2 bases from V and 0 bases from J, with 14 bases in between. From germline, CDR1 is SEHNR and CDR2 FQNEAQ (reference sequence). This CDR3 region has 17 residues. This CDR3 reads CASSLLIGRHSGNTIYF. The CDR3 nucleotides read TGTGCCAGCAGCTTATTGATAGGGCGGCACTCTGGAAACACCATATATTTT. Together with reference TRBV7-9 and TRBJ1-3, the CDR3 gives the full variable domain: DTGVSQNPRHKITKRGQNVTFRCDPISEHNRLYWYRQTLGQGPEFLTYFQNEAQLEKSRLLSDRFSAERPKGSFSTLEIQRTEQGDSAMYLCASSLLIGRHSGNTIYFGEGSWLTVV.